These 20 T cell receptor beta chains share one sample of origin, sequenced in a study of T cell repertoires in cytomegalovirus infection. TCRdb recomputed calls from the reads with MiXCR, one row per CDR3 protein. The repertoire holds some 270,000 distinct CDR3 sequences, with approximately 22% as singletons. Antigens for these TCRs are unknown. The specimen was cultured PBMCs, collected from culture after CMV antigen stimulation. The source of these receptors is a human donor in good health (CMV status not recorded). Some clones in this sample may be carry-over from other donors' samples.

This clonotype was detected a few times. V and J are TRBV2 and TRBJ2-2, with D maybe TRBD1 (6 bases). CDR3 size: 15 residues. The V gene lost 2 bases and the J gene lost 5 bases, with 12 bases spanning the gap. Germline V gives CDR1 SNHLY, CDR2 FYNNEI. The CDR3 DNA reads TGTGCCAGCAGTGAAAGCCAGGGGCGGACCGGGGAGCTGTTTTTT. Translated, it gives CASSESQGRTGELFF.

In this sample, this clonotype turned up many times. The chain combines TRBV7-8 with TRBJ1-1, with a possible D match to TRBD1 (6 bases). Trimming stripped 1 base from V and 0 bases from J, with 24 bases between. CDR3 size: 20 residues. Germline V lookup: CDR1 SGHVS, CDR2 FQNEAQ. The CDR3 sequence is CASSLERIYRDNRMNTEAFF. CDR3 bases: TGTGCCAGCAGCTTAGAACGAATATACCGGGACAACAGGATGAACACTGAAGCTTTCTTT. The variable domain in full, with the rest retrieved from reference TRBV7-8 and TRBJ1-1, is GAGVSQSPRYKVAKRGQDVALRCDPISGHVSLFWYQQALGQGPEFLTYFQNEAQLDKSGLPSDRFFAERPEGSVSTLKIQRTQQEDSAVYLCASSLERIYRDNRMNTEAFFGQGTRLTVV.

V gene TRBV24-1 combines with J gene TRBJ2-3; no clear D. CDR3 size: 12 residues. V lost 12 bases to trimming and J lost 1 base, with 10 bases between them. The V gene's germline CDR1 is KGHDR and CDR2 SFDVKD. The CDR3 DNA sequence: TGTGCCTCCCGTCAGGGCACAGATACGCAGTATTTT. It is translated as CASRQGTDTQYF.

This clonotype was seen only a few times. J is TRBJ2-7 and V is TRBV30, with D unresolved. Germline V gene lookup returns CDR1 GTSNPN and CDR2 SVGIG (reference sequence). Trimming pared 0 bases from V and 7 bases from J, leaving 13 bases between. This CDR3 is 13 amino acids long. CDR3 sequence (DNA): TGTGCCTGGAGTGTCTCCCTGGCCGGTGAGCAGTACTTC. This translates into CAWSVSLAGEQYF.

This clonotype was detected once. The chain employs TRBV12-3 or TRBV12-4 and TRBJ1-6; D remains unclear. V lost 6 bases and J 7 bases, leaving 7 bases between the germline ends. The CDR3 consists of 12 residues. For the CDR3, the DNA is TGTGCCAGCAGATCCGACAATTCACCCCTCCACTTT. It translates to CASRSDNSPLHF.

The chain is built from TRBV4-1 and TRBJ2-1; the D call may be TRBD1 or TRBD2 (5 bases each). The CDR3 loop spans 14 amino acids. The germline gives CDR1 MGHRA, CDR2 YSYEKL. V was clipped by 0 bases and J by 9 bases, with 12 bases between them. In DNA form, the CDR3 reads TGCGCCAGCAGCCAAGAGGCGAGGGGCCGTGAGCAGTTCTTC. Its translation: CASSQEARGREQFF.

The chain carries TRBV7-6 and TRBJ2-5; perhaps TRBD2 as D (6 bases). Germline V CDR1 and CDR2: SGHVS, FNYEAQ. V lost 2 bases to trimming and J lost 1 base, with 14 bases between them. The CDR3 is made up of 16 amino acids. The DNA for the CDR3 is TGTGCCAGCAGCTTAACCCTCACTAGCACCCAAGAGACCCAGTACTTC. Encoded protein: CASSLTLTSTQETQYF.

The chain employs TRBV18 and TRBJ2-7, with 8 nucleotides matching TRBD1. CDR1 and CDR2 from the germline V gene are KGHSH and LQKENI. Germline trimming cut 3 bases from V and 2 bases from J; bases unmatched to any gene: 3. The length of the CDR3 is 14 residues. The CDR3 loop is CASSPDRGPYEQYV. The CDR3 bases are TGTGCCAGCTCACCTGACAGGGGTCCCTACGAGCAGTACGTC.

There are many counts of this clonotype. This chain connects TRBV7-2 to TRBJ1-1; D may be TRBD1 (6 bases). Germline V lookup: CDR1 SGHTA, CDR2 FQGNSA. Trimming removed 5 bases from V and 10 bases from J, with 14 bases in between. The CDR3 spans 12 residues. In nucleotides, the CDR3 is TGTGCCAGCAGCATTAACAGGGAACCAGCTTTCTTT. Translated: CASSINREPAFF.

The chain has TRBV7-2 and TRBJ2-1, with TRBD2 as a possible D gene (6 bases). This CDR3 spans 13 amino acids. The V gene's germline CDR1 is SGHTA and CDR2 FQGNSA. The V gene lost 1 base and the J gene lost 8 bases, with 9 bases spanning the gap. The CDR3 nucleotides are TGTGCCAGCAGCTTAGGACTAGTCTATGAGCAGTTCTTC. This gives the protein CASSLGLVYEQFF.

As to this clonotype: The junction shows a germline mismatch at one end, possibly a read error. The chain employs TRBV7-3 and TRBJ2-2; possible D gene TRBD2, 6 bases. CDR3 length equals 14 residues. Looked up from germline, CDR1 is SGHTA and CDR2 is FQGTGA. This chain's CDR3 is CASSLGLNTGEQFF. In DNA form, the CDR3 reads TGTGCCAGCAGCTTGGGACTGAACACCGGGGAGCAGTTTTTT.

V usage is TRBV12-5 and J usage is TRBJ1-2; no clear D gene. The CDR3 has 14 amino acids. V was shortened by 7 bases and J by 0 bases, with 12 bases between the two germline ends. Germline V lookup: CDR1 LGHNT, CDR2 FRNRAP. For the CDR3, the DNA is TGTGCTAGTGCCCCGGCTGGTACTAACTATGGCTACACCTTC. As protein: CASAPAGTNYGYTF.

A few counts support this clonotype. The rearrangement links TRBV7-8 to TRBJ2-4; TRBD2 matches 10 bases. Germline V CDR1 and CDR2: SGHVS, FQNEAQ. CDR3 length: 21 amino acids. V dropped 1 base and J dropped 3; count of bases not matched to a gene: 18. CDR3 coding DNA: TGTGCCAGCAGCTTAGGAACGCTAGCGGGAGCTAGATACGTGGGCAAAAACATTCAGTACTTC. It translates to CASSLGTLAGARYVGKNIQYF.

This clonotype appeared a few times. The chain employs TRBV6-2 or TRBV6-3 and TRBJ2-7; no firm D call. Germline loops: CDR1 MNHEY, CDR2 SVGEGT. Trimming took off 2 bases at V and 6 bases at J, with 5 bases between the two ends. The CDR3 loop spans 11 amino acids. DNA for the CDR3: TGTGCCAGCAGTTACGGAACCGAGCAGTACTTC. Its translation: CASSYGTEQYF.

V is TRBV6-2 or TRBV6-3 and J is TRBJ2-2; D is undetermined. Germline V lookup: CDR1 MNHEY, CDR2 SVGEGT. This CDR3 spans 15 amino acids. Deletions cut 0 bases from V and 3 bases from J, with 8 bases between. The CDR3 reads CASSYSPLYTGELFF. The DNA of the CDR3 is TGTGCCAGCAGTTACTCTCCCCTTTACACCGGGGAGCTGTTTTTT.

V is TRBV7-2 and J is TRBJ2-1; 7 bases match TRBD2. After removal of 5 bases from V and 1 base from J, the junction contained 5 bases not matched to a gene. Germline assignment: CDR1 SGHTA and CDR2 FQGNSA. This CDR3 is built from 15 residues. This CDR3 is CASSGGGDSYNEQFF. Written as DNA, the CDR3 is TGTGCCAGCAGCGGTGGGGGGGATTCCTACAATGAGCAGTTCTTC.

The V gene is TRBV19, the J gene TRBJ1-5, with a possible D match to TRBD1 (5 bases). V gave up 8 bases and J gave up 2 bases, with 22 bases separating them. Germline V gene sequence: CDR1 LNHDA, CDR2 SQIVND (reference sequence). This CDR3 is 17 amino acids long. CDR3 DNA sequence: TGTGCCAGTCTTCCCCAACTCGGTTCGGGGGGCAATCAGCCCCAGCATTTT. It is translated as CASLPQLGSGGNQPQHF. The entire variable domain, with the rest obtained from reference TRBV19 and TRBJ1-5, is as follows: DGGITQSPKYLFRKEGQNVTLSCEQNLNHDAMYWYRQDPGQGLRLIYYSQIVNDFQKGDIAEGYSVSREKKESFPLTVTSAQKNPTAFYLCASLPQLGSGGNQPQHFGDGTRLSIL.

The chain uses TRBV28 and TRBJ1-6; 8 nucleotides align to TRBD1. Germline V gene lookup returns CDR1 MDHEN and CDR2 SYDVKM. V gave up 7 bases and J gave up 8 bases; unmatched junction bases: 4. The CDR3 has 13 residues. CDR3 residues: CASKDRVDSPLHF. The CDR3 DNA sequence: TGTGCCAGCAAGGACAGGGTGGATTCACCCCTCCACTTT.

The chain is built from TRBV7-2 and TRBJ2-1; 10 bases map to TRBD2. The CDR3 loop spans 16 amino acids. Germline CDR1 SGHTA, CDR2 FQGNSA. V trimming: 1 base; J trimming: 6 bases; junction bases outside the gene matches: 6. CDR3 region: CASSLDASGSSNEQFF. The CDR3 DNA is TGTGCCAGCAGCTTAGATGCTAGCGGGAGTAGCAATGAGCAGTTCTTC.

The CDR3, as DNA: TGCAGTGCTAGGCTAAATGAAAAACTGTTTTTT. It is translated as CSARLNEKLFF. This chain uses TRBV20-1 with TRBJ1-4; D unclear. The ends were cut back, 3 bases at V and 5 bases at J, with 4 bases in the middle. This CDR3 has 11 residues. CDR1 and CDR2 from the germline V gene are DFQATT and SNEGSKA (reference sequence).